The source of this T cell receptor beta chain is a study of blood T cell repertoires in COVID-19. About the research overall: The United States, Italy and Spain provided the acute and convalescent COVID-19 samples. The analysed material was cDNA or gDNA that came from T cells, B-cell-depleted T cells, or PBMCs.

Methods used by the authors: Amplification of reference gene primers provided the estimated nucleated cell counts. The repertoire was sequenced with immunoSEQ multiplex PCR; TCRdb's copy has only in-frame clones and lacks some. That table furnishes V, J and clone size, whereas the DNA furnished D and trimming. Among 300,000 to 450,000 clones listed, 88% were seen once. Enrollees, about 18 to 100 years old, lived in approximately 25 US areas. The V gene end was trimmed by 8 bases and the J gene end by 3 bases; junction bases not matched to a gene: 5. This CDR3 region has 14 residues. In germline, CDR1 is LNHDA, CDR2 SQIVND (reference sequence).

Sequenced input: PBMCs or T cells enriched from blood (not recorded which). The sequence derives from a woman in her twenties or thirties who had been exposed to COVID-19. The chain recombines TRBV19 with TRBJ2-2; 8 nucleotides match TRBD1. The CDR3 region has the DNA TGTGCCAGTCTGGAGACAGGGGACACCGGGGAGCTGTTTTTT. Translation: CASLETGDTGELFF.